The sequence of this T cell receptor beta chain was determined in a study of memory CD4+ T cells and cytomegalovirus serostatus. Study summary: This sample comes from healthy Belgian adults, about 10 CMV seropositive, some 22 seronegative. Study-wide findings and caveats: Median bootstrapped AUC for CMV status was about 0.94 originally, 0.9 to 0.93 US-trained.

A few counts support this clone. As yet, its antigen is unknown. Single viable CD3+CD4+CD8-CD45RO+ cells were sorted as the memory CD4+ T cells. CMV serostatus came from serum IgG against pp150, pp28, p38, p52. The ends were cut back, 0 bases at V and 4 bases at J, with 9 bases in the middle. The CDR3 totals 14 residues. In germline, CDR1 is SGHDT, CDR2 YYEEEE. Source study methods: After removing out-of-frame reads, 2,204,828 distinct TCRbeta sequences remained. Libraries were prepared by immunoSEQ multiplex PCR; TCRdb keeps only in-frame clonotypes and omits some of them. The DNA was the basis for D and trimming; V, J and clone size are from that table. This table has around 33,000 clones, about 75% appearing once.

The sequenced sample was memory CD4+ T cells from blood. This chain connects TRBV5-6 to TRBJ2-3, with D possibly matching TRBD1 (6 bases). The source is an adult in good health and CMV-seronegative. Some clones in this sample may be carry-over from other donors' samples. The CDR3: CASSLEQGADTQYF. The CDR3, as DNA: TGTGCCAGCAGCTTGGAACAGGGTGCAGATACGCAGTATTTT. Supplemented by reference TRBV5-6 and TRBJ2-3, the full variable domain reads DAGVTQSPTHLIKTRGQQVTLRCSPKSGHDTVSWYQQALGQGPQFIFQYYEEEERQRGNFPDRFSGHQFPNYSSELNVNALLLGDSALYLCASSLEQGADTQYFGPGTRLTVL.